The T cell receptor (beta chain) described here comes from a study of blood T cell repertoires in COVID-19 (dated by TCRdb to between 2020 and 2021). Notes on the research overall: Collaborator samples came from the United States, Italy and Spain and covered acute and convalescent phases of COVID-19. A freely available public database, intended as a resource for researchers studying the immune response to SARS-CoV-2, is where the repertoires were released. Deeply sampled blood TCRbeta repertoires from subjects exposed to, actively infected with, or recovered from COVID-19 were included in the dataset. The sample metadata nearly always contained a de-identified subject ID, COVID-19 status, age in years and sex. The prospective study material was composed of cDNA or gDNA derived from T cells, B-cell-depleted T cells, or PBMCs. Where available, HLA class I and class II types were obtained from metadata supplied by the sample provider rather than from assay-based typing. The samples were drawn from the first 160 participants of the ongoing ImmuneRACE study and from over a thousand subjects provided by 6 global collaborators.

This clone was seen a handful of times. The target of this receptor is not known. No much larger clone is present one base from it, and per-base qualities are unavailable. Collaborating institutions collected whole blood in K2EDTA tubes following their own protocols. For TCRbeta analysis, collaborators shipped samples as frozen whole blood, isolated PBMCs, or DNA extracted from either of those sample types. Its CDR3 holds 15 amino acids, cysteine through phenylalanine. CDR3 DNA is the only sequence kept; it has 45 bases, read in frame from the first base. CDR1 and CDR2, looked up from the germline V gene, are SGHRS and YFSETQ. The junction carries 19 bases between V and J, which are trimmed by 5 bases and 5 bases respectively. General findings and caveats noted by the study authors: Clinical and demographic metadata were provided uncurated, with the amount varying by source and participant.

TCRbeta CDR3 regions were amplified from genomic DNA using the immunoSEQ Assay, a bias-controlled multiplex PCR. The paper's data handling went like this. The number of nucleated cells in each sample was estimated from the amplification of reference gene primers within the assay. To quantify the absolute abundance of each unique TCRbeta CDR3 rearrangement, sequence reads were collapsed and filtered. For each sample, productive Simpson clonality was calculated as the square root of Simpson's diversity index across productive rearrangements. The clones in this table, taken by TCRdb from immuneACCESS, are in-frame only. Not every clone is retained; where verified, under half of the shortfall comes from an unresolved V gene, and the cause of the rest is unknown. V, J and clone size are taken as reported in that table, and D and trimming were inferred from the DNA itself. The sample table shows about 220,000 clones, and more than 65% are seen once. Roughly 10% of the sample is held by the ten biggest clonotypes.

The rearrangement combines TRBV5-1 with TRBJ2-5; a weak D assignment points to TRBD1 (6 bases agree). This clonotype originated in a man over 45 with active or convalescent COVID-19. Sequencing used peripheral blood. The CDR3 reads as follows: CASSILQGSGETQYF. The DNA sequence is as follows: TGCGCCAGCAGTATTTTACAGGGTTCAGGGGAGACCCAGTACTTC. The full variable domain, with segments outside the CDR3 supplied by the reference TRBV5-1 and TRBJ2-5 proteins, appears as KAGVTQTPRYLIKTRGQQVTLSCSPISGHRSVSWYQQTPGQGLQFLFEYFSETQRNKGNFPGRFSGRQFSNSRSEMNVSTLELGDSALYLCASSILQGSGETQYFGPGTRLLVL.